This T cell receptor (beta chain) is drawn from a study of Graves' ophthalmopathy and Graves' hyperthyroidism. General observations from the study: Most clonotypes expanded in thyroid above 0.001 frequency were present in blood too.

CDR1 is MNHNS and CDR2 is SASEGT in the germline V gene. The V gene end was trimmed by 10 bases and the J gene end by 4 bases; junction bases not matched to a gene: 6. The CDR3 totals 13 residues. This clonotype turned up a few times. Its matching antigen is unknown. Using RNA transcripts, the TCR beta CDR3 regions were amplified. The first round was an RT-PCR with HTBI primers, and the second round was a multiplex PCR. TCRdb analysed the multiplex PCR reads with MiXCR anew, one entry per CDR3 protein. Here the sample spans around 670,000 distinct CDR3 sequences, 40% being singletons. The chain couples TRBV6-1 to TRBJ1-1; 10 bases fit TRBD1. The TCR sequence derives from an adult man with Graves' ophthalmopathy. Specimen: peripheral blood. The CDR3: CATMGQGSTEAFF. The CDR3 DNA reads as TGTGCCACCATGGGACAGGGGAGCACTGAAGCTTTCTTT.